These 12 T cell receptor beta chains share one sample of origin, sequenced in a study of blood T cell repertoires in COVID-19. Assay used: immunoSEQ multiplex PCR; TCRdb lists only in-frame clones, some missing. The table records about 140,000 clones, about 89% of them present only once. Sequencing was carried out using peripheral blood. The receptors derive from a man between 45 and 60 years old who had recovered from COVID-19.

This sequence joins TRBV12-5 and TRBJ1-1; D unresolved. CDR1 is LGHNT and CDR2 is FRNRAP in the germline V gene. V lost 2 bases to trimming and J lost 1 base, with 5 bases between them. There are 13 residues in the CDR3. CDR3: CASGLSGNTEAFF. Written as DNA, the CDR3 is TGTGCTAGTGGTTTGTCAGGGAACACTGAAGCTTTCTTT. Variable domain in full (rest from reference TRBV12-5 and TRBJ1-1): DARVTQTPRHKVTEMGQEVTMRCQPILGHNTVFWYRQTMMQGLELLAYFRNRAPLDDSGMPKDRFSAEMPDATLATLKIQPSEPRDSAVYFCASGLSGNTEAFFGQGTRLTVV.

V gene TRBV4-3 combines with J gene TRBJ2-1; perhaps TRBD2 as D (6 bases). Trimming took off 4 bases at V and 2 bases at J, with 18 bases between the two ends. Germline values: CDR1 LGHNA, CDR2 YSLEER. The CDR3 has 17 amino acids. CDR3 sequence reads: CASSPGSSSFTYNEQFF. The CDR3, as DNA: TGCGCCAGCAGCCCCGGGAGTTCCAGCTTTACCTACAATGAGCAGTTCTTC.

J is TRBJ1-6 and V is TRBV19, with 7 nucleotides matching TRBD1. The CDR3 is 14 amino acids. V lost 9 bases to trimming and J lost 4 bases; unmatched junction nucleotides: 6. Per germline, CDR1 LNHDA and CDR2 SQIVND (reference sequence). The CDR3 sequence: CASSGTAYNSPLHF. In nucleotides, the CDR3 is TGTGCCAGCTCGGGGACAGCATATAATTCACCCCTCCACTTT.

Here the CDR3 reads CASSSTGTPQETQYF. DNA for the CDR3: TGTGCCAGCAGTTCGACCGGGACACCACAAGAGACCCAGTACTTC. The chain employs TRBV6-5 and TRBJ2-5, with TRBD1 as a possible D gene (6 bases). Germline V gene lookup returns CDR1 MNHEY and CDR2 SVGAGI. This CDR3 spans 15 amino acids. Trimming stripped 4 bases from V and 2 bases from J, with 14 bases between.

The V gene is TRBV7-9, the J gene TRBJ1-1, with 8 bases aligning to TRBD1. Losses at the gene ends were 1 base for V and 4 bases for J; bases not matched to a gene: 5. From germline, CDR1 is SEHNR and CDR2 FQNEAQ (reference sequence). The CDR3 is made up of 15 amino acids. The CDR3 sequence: CASSLGTGIITEAFF. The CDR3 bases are TGTGCCAGCAGCTTAGGGACAGGGATAATCACTGAAGCTTTCTTT. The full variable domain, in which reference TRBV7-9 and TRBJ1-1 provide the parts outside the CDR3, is DTGVSQNPRHKITKRGQNVTFRCDPISEHNRLYWYRQTLGQGPEFLTYFQNEAQLEKSRLLSDRFSAERPKGSFSTLEIQRTEQGDSAMYLCASSLGTGIITEAFFGQGTRLTVV.

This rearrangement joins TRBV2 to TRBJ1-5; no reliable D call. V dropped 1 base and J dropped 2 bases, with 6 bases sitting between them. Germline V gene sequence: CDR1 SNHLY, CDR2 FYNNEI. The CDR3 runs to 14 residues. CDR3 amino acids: CASSEERGNQPQHF. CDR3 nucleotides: TGTGCCAGCAGTGAAGAACGGGGCAATCAGCCCCAGCATTTT. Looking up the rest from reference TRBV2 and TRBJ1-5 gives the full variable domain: EPEVTQTPSHQVTQMGQEVILRCVPISNHLYFYWYRQILGQKVEFLVSFYNNEISEKSEIFDDQFSVERPDGSNFTLKIRSTKLEDSAMYFCASSEERGNQPQHFGDGTRLSIL.

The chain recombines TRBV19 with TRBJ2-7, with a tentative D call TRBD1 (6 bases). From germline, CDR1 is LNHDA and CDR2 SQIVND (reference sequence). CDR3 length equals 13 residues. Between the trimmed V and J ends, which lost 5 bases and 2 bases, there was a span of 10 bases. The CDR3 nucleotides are TGTGCCAGTAGTTCACAGGGTCCCTACGAGCAGTACTTC. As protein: CASSSQGPYEQYF.

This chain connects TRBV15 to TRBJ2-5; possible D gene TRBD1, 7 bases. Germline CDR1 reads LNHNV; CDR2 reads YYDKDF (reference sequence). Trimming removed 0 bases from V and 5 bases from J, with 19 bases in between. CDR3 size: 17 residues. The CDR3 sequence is CATSREEAGGPWETQYF. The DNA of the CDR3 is TGTGCCACCAGCAGAGAGGAGGCAGGGGGGCCCTGGGAGACCCAGTACTTC.

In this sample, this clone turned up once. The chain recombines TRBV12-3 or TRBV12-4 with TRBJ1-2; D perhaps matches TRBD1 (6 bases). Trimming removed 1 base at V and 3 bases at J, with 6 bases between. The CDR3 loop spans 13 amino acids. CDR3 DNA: TGTGCCAGCAGTTTAGGGGGGCACTATGGCTACACCTTC. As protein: CASSLGGHYGYTF.

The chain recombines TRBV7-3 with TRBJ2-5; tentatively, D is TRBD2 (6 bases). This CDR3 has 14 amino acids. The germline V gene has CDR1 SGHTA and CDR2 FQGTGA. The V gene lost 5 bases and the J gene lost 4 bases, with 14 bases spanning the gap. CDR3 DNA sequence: TGTGCCAGCAGCCTTCGCGGGGCCCTAGAGACCCAGTACTTC. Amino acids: CASSLRGALETQYF.

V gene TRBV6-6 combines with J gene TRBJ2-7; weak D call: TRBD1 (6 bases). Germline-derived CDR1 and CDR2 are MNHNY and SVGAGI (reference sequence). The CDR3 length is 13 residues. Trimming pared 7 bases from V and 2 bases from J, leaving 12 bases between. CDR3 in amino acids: CASMDSQPYEQYF. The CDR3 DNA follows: TGTGCCAGCATGGACAGCCAACCCTACGAGCAGTACTTC.

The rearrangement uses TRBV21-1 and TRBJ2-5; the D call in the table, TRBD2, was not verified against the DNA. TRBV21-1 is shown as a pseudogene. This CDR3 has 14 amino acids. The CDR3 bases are TGTGCCAGCAGCAAAACGGGGGGCCAAGAGACCCAGTACTTC. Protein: CASSKTGGQETQYF.